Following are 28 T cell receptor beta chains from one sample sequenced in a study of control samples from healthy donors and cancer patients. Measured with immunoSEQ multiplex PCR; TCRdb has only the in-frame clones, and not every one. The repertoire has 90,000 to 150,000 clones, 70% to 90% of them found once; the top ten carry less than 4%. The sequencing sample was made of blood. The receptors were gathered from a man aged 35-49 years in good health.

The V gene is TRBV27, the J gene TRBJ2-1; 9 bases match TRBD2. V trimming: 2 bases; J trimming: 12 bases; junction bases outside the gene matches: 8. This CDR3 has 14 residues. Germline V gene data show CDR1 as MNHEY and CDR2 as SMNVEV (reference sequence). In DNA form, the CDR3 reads TGTGCCAGCAGTTTAAAGCGGGGGGCCGTCGGGCAGTTCTTC. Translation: CASSLKRGAVGQFF.

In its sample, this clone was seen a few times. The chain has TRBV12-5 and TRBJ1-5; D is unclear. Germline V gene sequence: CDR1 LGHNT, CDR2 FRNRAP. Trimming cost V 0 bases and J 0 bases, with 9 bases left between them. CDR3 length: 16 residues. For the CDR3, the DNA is TGTGCTAGTGGTTTGGTAGTAGGGCTTAGCAATCAGCCCCAGCATTTT. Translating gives CASGLVVGLSNQPQHF. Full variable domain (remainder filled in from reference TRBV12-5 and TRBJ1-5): DARVTQTPRHKVTEMGQEVTMRCQPILGHNTVFWYRQTMMQGLELLAYFRNRAPLDDSGMPKDRFSAEMPDATLATLKIQPSEPRDSAVYFCASGLVVGLSNQPQHFGDGTRLSIL.

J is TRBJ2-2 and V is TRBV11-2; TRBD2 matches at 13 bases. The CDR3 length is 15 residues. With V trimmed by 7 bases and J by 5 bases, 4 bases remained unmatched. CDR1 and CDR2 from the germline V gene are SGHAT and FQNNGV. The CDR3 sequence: CASTLAGGRTGELFF. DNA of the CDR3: TGTGCCAGCACACTAGCGGGGGGGCGGACCGGGGAGCTGTTTTTT.

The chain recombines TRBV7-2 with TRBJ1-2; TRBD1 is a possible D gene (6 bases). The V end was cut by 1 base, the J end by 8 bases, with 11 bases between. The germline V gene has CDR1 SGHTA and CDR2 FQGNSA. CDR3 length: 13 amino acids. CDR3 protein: CASSLEGTNGYTF. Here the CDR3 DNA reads TGTGCCAGCAGCTTAGAAGGGACAAACGGCTACACCTTC.

CDR3 region: CASSLGHSTDTQYF. The DNA for the CDR3 is TGTGCCAGCAGCTTAGGGCATAGCACAGATACGCAGTATTTT. The chain employs TRBV13 and TRBJ2-3; no clear D. The germline V gene encodes CDR1 PRHDT and CDR2 FYEKMQ (reference sequence). This CDR3 is 14 amino acids long. V dropped 0 bases and J dropped 0 bases, with 4 bases sitting between them.

CDR3 bases: TGTGCCAGCTCATCAGGGACAAATGAAGCTTTCTTT. This gives the protein CASSSGTNEAFF. The rearrangement links TRBV18 to TRBJ1-1; the D gene is possibly TRBD1 (6 bases). With 5 bases removed from V and 7 bases from J, the gap between germline ends came to 11 bases. Germline CDR1 is KGHSH and CDR2 is LQKENI. The CDR3 consists of 12 residues.

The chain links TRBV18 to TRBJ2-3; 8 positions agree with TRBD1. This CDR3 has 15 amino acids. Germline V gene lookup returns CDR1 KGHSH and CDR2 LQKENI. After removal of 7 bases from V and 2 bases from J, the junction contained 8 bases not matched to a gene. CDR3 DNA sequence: TGTGCCAGCTTGAGGAGGACAGGGAACACAGATACGCAGTATTTT. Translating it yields CASLRRTGNTDTQYF. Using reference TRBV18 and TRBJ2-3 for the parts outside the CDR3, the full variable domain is NAGVMQNPRHLVRRRGQEARLRCSPMKGHSHVYWYRQLPEEGLKFMVYLQKENIIDESGMPKERFSAEFPKEGPSILRIQQVVRGDSAAYFCASLRRTGNTDTQYFGPGTRLTVL.

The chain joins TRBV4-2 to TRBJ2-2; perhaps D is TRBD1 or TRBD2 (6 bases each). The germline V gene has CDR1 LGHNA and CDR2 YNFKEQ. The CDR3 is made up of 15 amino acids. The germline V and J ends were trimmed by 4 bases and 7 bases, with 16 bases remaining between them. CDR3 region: CASSLGGFGDGELFF. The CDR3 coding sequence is TGTGCCAGCAGCCTCGGGGGCTTCGGGGACGGGGAGCTGTTTTTT.

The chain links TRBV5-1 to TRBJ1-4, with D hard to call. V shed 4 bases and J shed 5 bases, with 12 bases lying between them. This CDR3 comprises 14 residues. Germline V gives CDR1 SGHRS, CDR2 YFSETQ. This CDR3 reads CASSPGPGNEKLFF. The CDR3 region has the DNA TGCGCCAGCAGCCCCGGGCCCGGAAATGAAAAACTGTTTTTT. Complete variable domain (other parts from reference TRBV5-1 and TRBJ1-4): KAGVTQTPRYLIKTRGQQVTLSCSPISGHRSVSWYQQTPGQGLQFLFEYFSETQRNKGNFPGRFSGRQFSNSRSEMNVSTLELGDSALYLCASSPGPGNEKLFFGSGTQLSVL.

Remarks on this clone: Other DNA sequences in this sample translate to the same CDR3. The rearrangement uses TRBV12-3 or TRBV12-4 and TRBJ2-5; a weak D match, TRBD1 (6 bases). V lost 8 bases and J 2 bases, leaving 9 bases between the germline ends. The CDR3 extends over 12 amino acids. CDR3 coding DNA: TGTGCCAGCGGACAGAGGCAAGAGACCCAGTACTTC. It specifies CASGQRQETQYF.

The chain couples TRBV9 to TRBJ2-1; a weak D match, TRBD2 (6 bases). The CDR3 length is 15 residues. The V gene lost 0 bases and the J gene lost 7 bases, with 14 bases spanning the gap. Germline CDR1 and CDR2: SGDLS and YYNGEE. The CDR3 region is CASSVDGGSWNEQFF. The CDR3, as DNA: TGTGCCAGCAGCGTAGACGGGGGATCGTGGAATGAGCAGTTCTTC. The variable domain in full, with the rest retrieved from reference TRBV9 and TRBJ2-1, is DSGVTQTPKHLITATGQRVTLRCSPRSGDLSVYWYQQSLDQGLQFLIQYYNGEERAKGNILERFSAQQFPDLHSELNLSSLELGDSALYFCASSVDGGSWNEQFFGPGTRLTVL.

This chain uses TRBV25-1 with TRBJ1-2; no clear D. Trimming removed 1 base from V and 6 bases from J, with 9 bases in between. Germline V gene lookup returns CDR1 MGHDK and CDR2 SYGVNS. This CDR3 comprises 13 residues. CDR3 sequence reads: CASSELGRDGYTF. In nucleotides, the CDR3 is TGTGCCAGCAGTGAATTAGGGAGAGATGGCTACACCTTC.

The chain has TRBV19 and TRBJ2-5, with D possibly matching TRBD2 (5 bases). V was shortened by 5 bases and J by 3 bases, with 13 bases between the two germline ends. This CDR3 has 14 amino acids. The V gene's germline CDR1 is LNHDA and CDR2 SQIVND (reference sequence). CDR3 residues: CASSRGGFEETQYF. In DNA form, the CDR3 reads TGTGCCAGTAGTCGGGGTGGTTTTGAAGAGACCCAGTACTTC.

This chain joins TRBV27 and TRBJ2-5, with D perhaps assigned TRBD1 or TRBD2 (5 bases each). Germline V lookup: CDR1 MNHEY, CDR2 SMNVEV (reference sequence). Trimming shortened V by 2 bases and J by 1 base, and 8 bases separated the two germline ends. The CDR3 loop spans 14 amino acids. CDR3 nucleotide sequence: TGTGCCAGCAGTTTAGTGGGGACCCAAGAGACCCAGTACTTC. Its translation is CASSLVGTQETQYF.

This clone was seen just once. The CDR3 DNA follows: TGTGCCAGCTCACCCGGACCGGGGACTGGCTCAGATACGCAGTATTTT. Encoded protein: CASSPGPGTGSDTQYF. V usage is TRBV18 and J usage is TRBJ2-3; D possibly corresponds to TRBD2 (6 bases). Per germline, CDR1 KGHSH and CDR2 LQKENI. This CDR3 is built from 16 residues. Trimming took 3 bases from V and 4 from J, leaving 17 bases between them.

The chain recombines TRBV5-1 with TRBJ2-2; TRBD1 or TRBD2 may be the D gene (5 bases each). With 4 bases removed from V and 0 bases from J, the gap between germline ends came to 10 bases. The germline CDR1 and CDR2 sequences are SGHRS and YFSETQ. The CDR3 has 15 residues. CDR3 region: CASSSLGANTGELFF. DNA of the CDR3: TGCGCCAGCAGCAGTCTGGGGGCGAACACCGGGGAGCTGTTTTTT.

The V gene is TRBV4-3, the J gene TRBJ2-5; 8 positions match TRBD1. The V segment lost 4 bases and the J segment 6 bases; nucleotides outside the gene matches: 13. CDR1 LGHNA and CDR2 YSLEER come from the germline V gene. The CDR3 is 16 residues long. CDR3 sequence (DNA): TGCGCCAGCAGCCCCCAGCCCGGGACAGGTCTCCAGACCCAGTACTTC. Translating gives CASSPQPGTGLQTQYF.

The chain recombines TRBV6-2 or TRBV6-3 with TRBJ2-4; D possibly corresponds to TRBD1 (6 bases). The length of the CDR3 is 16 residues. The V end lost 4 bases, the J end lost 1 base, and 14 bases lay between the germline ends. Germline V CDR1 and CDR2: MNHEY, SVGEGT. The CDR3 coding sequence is TGTGCCAGCAGTTCGGTCGAGAGGGGGGCCAAAAACATTCAGTACTTC. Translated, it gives CASSSVERGAKNIQYF.

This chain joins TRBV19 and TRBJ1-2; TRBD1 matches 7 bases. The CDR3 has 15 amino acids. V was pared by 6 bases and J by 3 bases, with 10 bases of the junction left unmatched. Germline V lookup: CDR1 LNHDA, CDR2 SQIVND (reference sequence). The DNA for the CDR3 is TGTGCCAGTAGCAACAGGGGCGCCGCTTACTATGGCTACACCTTC. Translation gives CASSNRGAAYYGYTF.

The CDR3 DNA follows: TGTGCCACCAGTGATTTGACCCCCAGAGGGTCCTACGAGCAGTACTTC. Amino acid sequence: CATSDLTPRGSYEQYF. The chain uses TRBV24-1 and TRBJ2-7, with a tentative D call TRBD2 (5 bases). The CDR3 length is 16 residues. Trimming stripped 0 bases from V and 1 base from J, with 12 bases between. The V gene's germline CDR1 is KGHDR and CDR2 SFDVKD.

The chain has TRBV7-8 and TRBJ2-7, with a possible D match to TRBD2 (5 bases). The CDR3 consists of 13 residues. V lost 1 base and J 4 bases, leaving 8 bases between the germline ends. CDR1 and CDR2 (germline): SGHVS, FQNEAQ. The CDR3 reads CASSLERTYEQYF. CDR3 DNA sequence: TGTGCCAGCAGCTTAGAACGGACTTACGAGCAGTACTTC.

The CDR3, as DNA: TGTGCCAGCAGTGTGGCGGGACAGCCGAACACTGAAGCTTTCTTT. This encodes CASSVAGQPNTEAFF. This chain connects TRBV2 to TRBJ1-1, with 7 bases lining up with TRBD1. V was clipped by 4 bases and J by 1 base; unmatched bases: 6. This CDR3 spans 15 amino acids. CDR1 SNHLY and CDR2 FYNNEI come from the germline V gene.

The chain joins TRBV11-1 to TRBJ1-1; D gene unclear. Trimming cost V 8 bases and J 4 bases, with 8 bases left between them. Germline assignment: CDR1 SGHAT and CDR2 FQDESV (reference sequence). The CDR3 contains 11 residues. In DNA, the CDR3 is TGTGCCAGCTCCTCCCGCACTGAAGCTTTCTTT. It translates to CASSSRTEAFF.

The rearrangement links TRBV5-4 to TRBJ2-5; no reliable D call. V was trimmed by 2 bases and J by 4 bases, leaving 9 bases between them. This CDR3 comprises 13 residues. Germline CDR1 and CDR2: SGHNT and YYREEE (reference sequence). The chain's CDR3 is CASSFLPRETQYF. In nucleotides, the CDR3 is TGTGCCAGCAGCTTTTTACCGCGAGAGACCCAGTACTTC.

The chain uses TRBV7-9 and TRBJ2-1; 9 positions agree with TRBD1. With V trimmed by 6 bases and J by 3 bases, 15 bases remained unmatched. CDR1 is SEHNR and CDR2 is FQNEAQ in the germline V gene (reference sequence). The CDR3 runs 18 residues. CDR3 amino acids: CASSPLFQGTGRYNEQFF. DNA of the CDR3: TGTGCCAGCAGTCCTTTGTTTCAGGGGACAGGGCGCTACAATGAGCAGTTCTTC.

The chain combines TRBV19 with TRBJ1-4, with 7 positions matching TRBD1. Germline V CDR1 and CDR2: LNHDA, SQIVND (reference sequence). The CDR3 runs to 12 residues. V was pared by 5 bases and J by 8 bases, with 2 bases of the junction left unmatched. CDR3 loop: CASSPDREKLFF. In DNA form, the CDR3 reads TGTGCCAGTAGTCCGGACAGGGAAAAACTGTTTTTT.

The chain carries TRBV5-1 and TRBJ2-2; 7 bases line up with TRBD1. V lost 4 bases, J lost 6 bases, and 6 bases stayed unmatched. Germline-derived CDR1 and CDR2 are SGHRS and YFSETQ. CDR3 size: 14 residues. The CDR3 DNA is TGCGCCAGCAGCGCCAGACAGGGACCCGGGGAGCTGTTTTTT. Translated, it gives CASSARQGPGELFF.

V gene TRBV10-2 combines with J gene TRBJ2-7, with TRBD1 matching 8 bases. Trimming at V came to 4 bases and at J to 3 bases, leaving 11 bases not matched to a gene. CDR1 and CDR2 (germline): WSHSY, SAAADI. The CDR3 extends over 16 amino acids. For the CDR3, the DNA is TGCGCCAGCAGTGCCGGGACAGGCGGCTTCCACTACGAGCAGTACTTC. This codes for CASSAGTGGFHYEQYF.